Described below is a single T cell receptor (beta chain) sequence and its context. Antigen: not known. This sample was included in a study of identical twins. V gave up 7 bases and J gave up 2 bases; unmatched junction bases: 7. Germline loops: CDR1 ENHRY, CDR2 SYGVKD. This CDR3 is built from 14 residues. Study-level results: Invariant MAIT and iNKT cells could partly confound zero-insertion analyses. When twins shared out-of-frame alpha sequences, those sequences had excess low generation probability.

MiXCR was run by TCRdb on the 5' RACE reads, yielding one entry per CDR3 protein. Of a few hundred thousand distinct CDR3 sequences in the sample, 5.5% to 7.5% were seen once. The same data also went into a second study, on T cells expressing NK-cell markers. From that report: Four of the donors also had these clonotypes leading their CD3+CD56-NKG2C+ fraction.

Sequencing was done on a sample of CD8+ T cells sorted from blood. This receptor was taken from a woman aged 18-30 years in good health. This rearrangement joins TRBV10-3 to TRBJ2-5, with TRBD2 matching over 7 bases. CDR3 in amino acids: CAIKGSGIQETQYF. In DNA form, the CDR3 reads TGTGCCATCAAAGGAAGCGGGATTCAAGAGACCCAGTACTTC.